This T cell receptor (beta chain) appears in the sequencing data of a study of T cell changes during pregnancy in multiple sclerosis (dated by TCRdb to between 2018 and 2021). Regarding the research as a whole: The study looked at changes in the T cell repertoire across pregnancy in women with multiple sclerosis.

The library was produced with the immunoSEQ multiplex PCR assay. TCRdb re-hosts the immuneACCESS table, in-frame sequences only. Its copies lack some clones; in the studies checked, an unresolved V gene accounts for under half of them, and the cause for the rest is not known. In all, the sample holds roughly 100,000 clones, and 90% to 95% of those were seen once. The leading ten clones occupy 3.5% of the sample. CDR1 is given as SGHKS and CDR2 as YYEKEE, both from the germline V gene (reference sequence). V drops 1 base and J drops 1 base, leaving 9 bases in between. The CDR3 spans 15 residues, from the cysteine through the phenylalanine. The kept DNA is CDR3 alone, 45 bases in frame from the first base. As regards this clone: The antigen it binds to is not known. No much larger clone exists at a distance of one base, and base qualities are not known.

Here the sequenced sample was peripheral blood, taken after pregnancy. The receptor was isolated from a female donor with multiple sclerosis, enrolled in a pregnancy study. The V and J segments used are TRBV5-5 and TRBJ2-1, with TRBD1 tentatively as D gene (5 bases match). This receptor carries the CDR3 CASSLQGLSYNEQFF. The sequenced DNA: TGTGCCAGCAGCTTGCAGGGCTTGTCCTACAATGAGCAGTTCTTC.